The subject of this entry is one T cell receptor (beta chain). cDNA reverse transcribed from extracted RNA served as the sequencing template. The protocol was immunoSEQ multiplex PCR, while the TCRdb copy is restricted to in-frame clones and leaves out a portion. The profile shows 180,000 or so clones, about 67% of them singletons. The data belong to a study of CD8+ T cells in alopecia areata. In the study overall: Oral tofacitinib, 5 to 10 mg twice daily, was given in an open-label trial.

CDR1 and CDR2 (germline): SGHRS, YFSETQ. Trimming removed 4 bases from V and 5 bases from J, with 7 bases in between. The CDR3 is 11 residues long. Cell sorting on a FACSAria was used to separate CD4+ and CD8+ T cells from the PBMCs. The J gene is TRBJ2-7, the V gene TRBV5-1; perhaps TRBD2 as D (6 bases). This specimen was CD8+ T cells sorted from blood, taken at week 0. The clonotype originates from a human donor with alopecia areata. The CDR3 is CASSRGNEQYF. CDR3 bases: TGCGCCAGCAGCCGGGGGAACGAGCAGTACTTC.